What follows are 15 T cell receptor beta chains derived from one specimen sequenced in a study of radiotherapy plus CTLA-4 blockade in lung cancer. Here immunoSEQ multiplex PCR was the method, and the copy in TCRdb shows in-frame clones only, minus some. The data hold roughly 62,000 clones, with 70% to 85% observed a single time. Specimen: peripheral blood, collected from a patient treated with radiotherapy plus ipilimumab. All receptors derive from a human donor with non-small cell lung cancer who had a complete response to radiotherapy plus ipilimumab.

The chain is built from TRBV7-6 and TRBJ1-1, with a weak D call TRBD1 (5 bases). V shed 1 base and J shed 5 bases, with 11 bases lying between them. The CDR3 runs to 14 residues. From germline, CDR1 is SGHVS and CDR2 FNYEAQ. CDR3 nucleotide sequence: TGTGCCAGCAGCTTAGGAGAGGGGCGGACTGAAGCTTTCTTT. The encoded protein is CASSLGEGRTEAFF.

The chain uses TRBV19 and TRBJ2-2, with D perhaps matching TRBD2 (6 bases). Trimming pared 7 bases from V and 5 bases from J, leaving 20 bases between. The CDR3 totals 16 residues. Germline V gives CDR1 LNHDA, CDR2 SQIVND (reference sequence). The CDR3 coding sequence is TGTGCCAGTACCTTCCCCGGGGCTAGCGAAACCGGGGAGCTGTTTTTT. Protein sequence: CASTFPGASETGELFF.

This clone turned up a few times. The V gene is TRBV4-3, the J gene TRBJ1-3, with D uncertain. The V gene lost 0 bases and the J gene lost 1 base, with 7 bases spanning the gap. This CDR3 comprises 15 residues. CDR1 is LGHNA and CDR2 is YSLEER in the germline V gene. CDR3 in DNA: TGCGCCAGCAGCCAAGAAAAGGGTTCTGGAAACACCATATATTTT. It codes for CASSQEKGSGNTIYF.

The rearrangement uses TRBV7-8 and TRBJ1-1; 7 bases agree with TRBD1. CDR3 length: 12 residues. Germline V lookup: CDR1 SGHVS, CDR2 FQNEAQ. Trimming took 5 bases from V and 11 from J; bases not matched to a gene: 8. DNA of the CDR3: TGTGCCAGCAGCGCCCCCGGGACAGTGGCTTTCTTT. Translated, it gives CASSAPGTVAFF.

This sequence joins TRBV9 and TRBJ2-3; D unclear. The CDR3 has 14 amino acids. Germline V lookup: CDR1 SGDLS, CDR2 YYNGEE. The V end lost 2 bases, the J end lost 2 bases, and 9 bases lay between the germline ends. The chain's CDR3 is CASSVDQLTDTQYF. In DNA, the CDR3 is TGTGCCAGCAGCGTGGACCAACTCACAGATACGCAGTATTTT.

This clone was counted between two and nine times. The V and J genes are TRBV19 and TRBJ1-5; 8 bases align to TRBD1. Germline loops: CDR1 LNHDA, CDR2 SQIVND (reference sequence). With 10 bases clipped from V and 2 bases from J, the junction kept 4 bases outside the gene matches. The CDR3 covers 13 residues. CDR3 residues: CATKQGGNQPQHF. Here the CDR3 DNA reads TGTGCCACCAAACAGGGGGGCAATCAGCCCCAGCATTTT.

This clone was counted once. The V gene is TRBV19, the J gene TRBJ1-1, with D maybe TRBD1 (5 bases). The CDR3 consists of 14 residues. Germline V gene sequence: CDR1 LNHDA, CDR2 SQIVND (reference sequence). V was clipped by 3 bases and J by 4 bases, with 12 bases between them. CDR3 coding DNA: TGTGCCAGTAGTATCCTTGGGGGAACCACTGAAGCTTTCTTT. This translates into CASSILGGTTEAFF.

V and J are TRBV6-1 and TRBJ1-3, with a weak D call TRBD1 (6 bases). The CDR3 has 14 residues. Deletions cut 6 bases from V and 11 bases from J, with 20 bases between. Germline V gene sequence: CDR1 MNHNS, CDR2 SASEGT. DNA for the CDR3: TGTGCCAGCAGCCCGTGGGACATCGGGGGCGCCATATATTTT. It is translated as CASSPWDIGGAIYF.

The chain has TRBV7-2 and TRBJ1-2, with D possibly TRBD1 on 5 matching bases. V was trimmed by 0 bases and J by 4 bases, leaving 12 bases between them. Germline CDR1 and CDR2: SGHTA and FQGNSA. The CDR3 totals 15 residues. The CDR3 is CASSLAPDSSYGYTF. CDR3 sequence (DNA): TGTGCCAGCAGCTTAGCACCCGACAGCTCCTATGGCTACACCTTC. The variable domain in full, completed from reference TRBV7-2 and TRBJ1-2, reads GAGVSQSPSNKVTEKGKDVELRCDPISGHTALYWYRQSLGQGLEFLIYFQGNSAPDKSGLPSDRFSAERTGGSVSTLTIQRTQQEDSAVYLCASSLAPDSSYGYTFGSGTRLTVV.

This clone was seen only a few times. The V call is TRBV19, the J call TRBJ2-7; D is possibly TRBD1 (6 bases). CDR3 length: 15 amino acids. The germline gives CDR1 LNHDA, CDR2 SQIVND (reference sequence). With 3 bases removed from V and 3 bases from J, the gap between germline ends came to 15 bases. The CDR3 loop reads CASSIATGKYYEQYF. CDR3 nucleotide sequence: TGTGCCAGTAGTATCGCGACAGGCAAATACTACGAGCAGTACTTC.

The rearrangement links TRBV5-1 to TRBJ1-6; D unclear. With 0 bases removed from V and 8 bases from J, the gap between germline ends came to 9 bases. The CDR3 consists of 14 residues. Germline assignment: CDR1 SGHRS and CDR2 YFSETQ. The CDR3: CASSLGPRDSPLHF. CDR3 sequence (DNA): TGCGCCAGCAGCTTGGGACCCCGGGATTCACCCCTCCACTTT.

This chain joins TRBV19 and TRBJ1-5; D is uncertain. This CDR3 spans 13 amino acids. The V and J ends lost 0 bases and 4 bases respectively, with 4 bases between them. CDR1 LNHDA and CDR2 SQIVND come from the germline V gene (reference sequence). The CDR3 nucleotides are TGTGCCAGTAGTATAGAACAGAATCAGCCCCAGCATTTT. Translated, it gives CASSIEQNQPQHF.

This clone was seen a few times. The chain is built from TRBV7-9 and TRBJ1-1; tentative D call: TRBD1 (5 bases). Between the trimmed V and J ends, which lost 3 bases and 1 base, there was a span of 9 bases. Germline V CDR1 and CDR2: SEHNR, FQNEAQ (reference sequence). CDR3 size: 14 residues. CDR3 protein: CASSLDNSNTEAFF. The CDR3 DNA follows: TGTGCCAGCAGCTTGGACAACTCGAACACTGAAGCTTTCTTT.

The chain links TRBV6-5 to TRBJ2-1; 8 bases match TRBD1. J lost 9 bases, V lost 5 bases, and 3 bases had no gene match. Germline V CDR1 and CDR2: MNHEY, SVGAGI. The CDR3 is 12 amino acids. The CDR3: CASSRTGGEQFF. The CDR3 DNA reads TGTGCCAGCAGTCGTACAGGGGGTGAGCAGTTCTTC.

By share of the sample, this clone is medium-sized. The chain couples TRBV11-3 to TRBJ1-1; TRBD1 aligns across 7 bases. Germline CDR1 SGHNT, CDR2 YENEEA. This CDR3 spans 14 amino acids. J lost 6 bases, V lost 5 bases, and 9 bases had no gene match. CDR3 nucleotides: TGTGCCAGCAGCCCCGACAGGGATACAGCTGAAGCTTTCTTT. Amino acids: CASSPDRDTAEAFF.